The clone carrying this T cell receptor beta chain was picked up one time. This specimen belongs to a study of blood T cell repertoires in COVID-19. The overall study: The analysed material was cDNA or gDNA that came from T cells, B-cell-depleted T cells, or PBMCs.

Enrolled through a virtual design, the participants were between 18 and 89 years of age and came from about two dozen US areas. Participants had their cohort set by participant-reported clinical history. Looked up from germline, CDR1 is MDHEN and CDR2 is SYDVKM. The CDR3 sequence is 16 residues long. The V and J ends lost 6 bases and 4 bases, in that order; junction bases with no gene match: 10. Per the original methods: Estimates of nucleated cell counts were drawn from the amplification of reference gene primers. Only in-frame clones appear in the TCRdb table, and some are missing; sequencing was by immunoSEQ multiplex PCR. V, J and clone size derive from that table, while D and trimming were established from the DNA sequence. The sample lists some 290,000 clones, approximately 90% occurring once.

The sequence was collected from a woman aged 40 to 50 with acute COVID-19. Material for sequencing was PBMCs or T cells enriched from blood (not recorded which). This chain joins TRBV28 and TRBJ2-1; 9 nucleotides match TRBD2. The CDR3 DNA reads as TGTGCCAGCAGACTGGTCGTAGCGGGGGAATACAATGAGCAGTTCTTC. Its protein is CASRLVVAGEYNEQFF.